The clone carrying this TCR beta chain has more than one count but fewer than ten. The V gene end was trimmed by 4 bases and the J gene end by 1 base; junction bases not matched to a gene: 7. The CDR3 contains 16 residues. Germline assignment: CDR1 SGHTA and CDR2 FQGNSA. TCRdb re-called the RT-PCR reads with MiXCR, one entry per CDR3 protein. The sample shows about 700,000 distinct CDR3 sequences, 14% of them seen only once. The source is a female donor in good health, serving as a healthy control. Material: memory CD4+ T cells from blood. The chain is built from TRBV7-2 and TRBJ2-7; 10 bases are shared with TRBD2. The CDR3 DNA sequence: TGTGCCAGCAGCTCCACAACTAGCGGGGTATCCTACGAGCAGTACTTC. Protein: CASSSTTSGVSYEQYF.